Shown below are 27 T cell receptor beta chains from a single sample sequenced in a study of identical twins (dated by TCRdb to the mid-2010s). Library construction relied on 5' RACE. TCRdb records Illumina HiSeq 2000 as the sequencer. The public reads were reprocessed in TCRdb via fastp at Q25 and MiXCR, keeping in-frame beta chains. CDR3 protein sequences are deduplicated, and each keeps its most common genes and DNA. A total of under 1 million distinct CDR3 sequences appear in this sample, approximately 13% of them only once. Around 1.5% of the sample is held by the ten biggest clonotypes. These data were likewise used in another study, on yellow fever vaccine responses in identical twins.

Material: PBMCs. Receptor source: a woman between 18 and 30 years old in good health.

This clonotype came up a few times. The genes are TRBV4-1 and TRBJ2-7; D is possibly TRBD2 (5 bases). V shed 2 bases and J shed 0 bases, with 23 bases lying between them. This CDR3 has 19 residues. The germline gives CDR1 MGHRA, CDR2 YSYEKL. This CDR3 is CASSQLYGLPLPSSYEQYF. The CDR3 bases are TGCGCCAGCAGCCAACTGTATGGACTCCCACTCCCCAGCTCCTACGAGCAGTACTTC.

The sample holds a few counts of this clonotype. V gene TRBV7-1 combines with J gene TRBJ2-2, with D perhaps TRBD1 or TRBD2 (5 bases each). TRBV7-1 is an open reading frame whose function is uncertain. The CDR3 length is 19 residues. V shed 3 bases and J shed 1 base, with 21 bases lying between them. The CDR3 DNA is TGTGCCAGCAGCTCCCCGCTCCTCAGCTGGGGGAGGAACACCGGGGAGCTGTTTTTT. As protein: CASSSPLLSWGRNTGELFF.

This clonotype turned up a few times. This chain joins TRBV6-5 and TRBJ2-5; the D is unclear. V was clipped by 4 bases and J by 0 bases, with 18 bases between them. The V gene's germline CDR1 is MNHEY and CDR2 SVGAGI. The CDR3 sequence is 17 residues long. CDR3 in amino acids: CASSFLRHNEYQETQYF. CDR3 DNA sequence: TGTGCCAGCAGTTTCCTAAGGCATAACGAGTACCAAGAGACCCAGTACTTC.

This clonotype was seen only a few times. The genes are TRBV11-1 and TRBJ2-1; TRBD2 aligns across 13 bases. Looked up from germline, CDR1 is SGHAT and CDR2 is FQDESV (reference sequence). The CDR3 is 20 amino acids. J was trimmed by 15 bases and V by 1 base; bases with no gene match: 24. In DNA, the CDR3 is TGTGCCAGCAGCTTAGGGACTAGCGGGGGCACAGCGGGGGGGCTTAATGCCCCGTTCTTC. Translation gives CASSLGTSGGTAGGLNAPFF.

This sequence joins TRBV19 and TRBJ2-5; 10 bases agree with TRBD1. The trim removed 0 bases at V and 4 bases at J, leaving 8 bases unmatched. The CDR3 covers 17 residues. Germline CDR1 is LNHDA and CDR2 is SQIVND (reference sequence). CDR3 loop: CASSIDTGTGDRETQYF. CDR3 sequence (DNA): TGTGCCAGTAGTATAGACACCGGGACAGGGGATCGAGAGACCCAGTACTTC.

The chain joins TRBV3-1 to TRBJ1-2; D possibly corresponds to TRBD1 (6 bases). Trimming left V 3 bases short and J 7 bases short, with 9 bases between. Germline values: CDR1 LGHDT, CDR2 YNNKEL (reference sequence). The CDR3 loop spans 12 amino acids. CDR3 nucleotide sequence: TGTGCCAGCAGCCAGGCAGGGGCTGGCTACACCTTC. Translation gives CASSQAGAGYTF.

The J gene is TRBJ1-1, the V gene TRBV6-1; D possibly corresponds to TRBD1 (6 bases). The CDR3 extends over 14 amino acids. Germline V gene lookup returns CDR1 MNHNS and CDR2 SASEGT. Trimming left V 5 bases short and J 6 bases short, with 16 bases between. The CDR3 DNA follows: TGTGCCAGCAGTCGACAGGTTAGATTCGCTGAAGCTTTCTTT. This gives the protein CASSRQVRFAEAFF.

V is TRBV12-3 or TRBV12-4 and J is TRBJ2-1; 12 bases map to TRBD2. V was clipped by 7 bases and J by 10 bases; unmatched bases: 14. The CDR3 is made up of 16 amino acids. CDR3 sequence reads: CASILLGLAGRREQFF. The DNA of the CDR3 is TGTGCCAGCATACTCCTAGGACTAGCGGGGAGGAGGGAGCAGTTCTTC.

The genes are TRBV15 and TRBJ2-3; TRBD2 matches at 16 bases. CDR1 and CDR2 (germline): LNHNV, YYDKDF (reference sequence). The CDR3 length is 18 residues. After removal of 3 bases from V and 6 bases from J, the junction contained 9 bases not matched to a gene. DNA for the CDR3: TGTGCCACCAGCAGCTTCGGGACTAGCGGGAGGGCCATGGATACGCAGTATTTT. Translation gives CATSSFGTSGRAMDTQYF.

The sample holds a few counts of this clonotype. V is TRBV15 and J is TRBJ2-7, with a tentative D call TRBD2 (6 bases). Trimming stripped 3 bases from V and 0 bases from J, with 9 bases between. CDR3 length: 14 residues. Germline-derived CDR1 and CDR2 are LNHNV and YYDKDF (reference sequence). The chain's CDR3 is CATSSGSSSYEQYF. The CDR3 region has the DNA TGTGCCACCAGCAGCGGGAGTTCCTCCTACGAGCAGTACTTC. Supplemented by reference TRBV15 and TRBJ2-7, the full variable domain reads DAMVIQNPRYQVTQFGKPVTLSCSQTLNHNVMYWYQQKSSQAPKLLFHYYDKDFNNEADTPDNFQSRRPNTSFCFLDIRSPGLGDTAMYLCATSSGSSSYEQYFGPGTRLTVT.

The chain has TRBV15 and TRBJ2-7; tentative D call: TRBD1 (5 bases). The CDR3 is 15 residues long. V lost 0 bases and J 5 bases, leaving 14 bases between the germline ends. Germline V gives CDR1 LNHNV, CDR2 YYDKDF (reference sequence). CDR3 loop: CATSRDGQGFDEQYF. CDR3 DNA: TGTGCCACCAGCAGAGACGGGCAGGGTTTCGACGAGCAGTACTTC.

There are a few counts of this clonotype. The CDR3 DNA sequence: TGCAGTGCCCGTGGGGTGAACACTGAAGCTTTCTTT. It is translated as CSARGVNTEAFF. This chain uses TRBV20-1 with TRBJ1-1, with D unresolved. The CDR3 sequence is 12 residues long. V lost 6 bases, J lost 0 bases, and 8 bases lay in between. Germline CDR1 is DFQATT and CDR2 is SNEGSKA (reference sequence).

This clonotype was picked up a small number of times. CDR3 sequence reads: CASSMGLAGETQYF. Here the CDR3 DNA reads TGCGCCAGCAGCATGGGACTAGCGGGAGAGACCCAGTACTTC. The chain is built from TRBV5-1 and TRBJ2-5, with 12 nucleotides matching TRBD2. From germline, CDR1 is SGHRS and CDR2 YFSETQ. This CDR3 has 14 residues. The V segment lost 4 bases and the J segment 4 bases; nucleotides outside the gene matches: 2.

In this sample, this clonotype turned up many times. This chain joins TRBV10-3 and TRBJ2-1, with unresolved D. Germline CDR1 ENHRY, CDR2 SYGVKD. The length of the CDR3 is 14 residues. Trimming left V 4 bases short and J 3 bases short, with 10 bases between. CDR3 in amino acids: CAISALTSYNEQFF. DNA for the CDR3: TGTGCCATCAGTGCGCTAACCAGCTACAATGAGCAGTTCTTC.

There are many counts of this clonotype. The chain combines TRBV12-3 or TRBV12-4 with TRBJ1-5; D gene ambiguous. This CDR3 comprises 15 residues. Trimming left V 6 bases short and J 0 bases short, with 12 bases between. The CDR3: CASRPAGVSNQPQHF. The CDR3 DNA reads TGTGCCAGCAGACCAGCTGGGGTTAGCAATCAGCCCCAGCATTTT.

This clonotype appeared many times. The genes are TRBV5-1 and TRBJ2-5; the match to TRBD1 covers 7 bases. V shed 2 bases, J shed 1 base, and the junction held 5 bases outside the gene matches. Germline assignment: CDR1 SGHRS and CDR2 YFSETQ. The CDR3 contains 15 residues. In nucleotides, the CDR3 is TGCGCCAGCAGCTTACAGGGGATGGGCCAAGAGACCCAGTACTTC. Translated: CASSLQGMGQETQYF.

This clonotype was seen a handful of times. The V call is TRBV7-9, the J call TRBJ2-2; 10 bases are a match to TRBD2. The CDR3 has 17 residues. Germline CDR1 SEHNR, CDR2 FQNEAQ (reference sequence). V trimming: 3 bases; J trimming: 2 bases; junction bases outside the gene matches: 6. The DNA of the CDR3 is TGTGCCAGCAGCTTCGCTAGCGGGGGCTTTAACACCGGGGAGCTGTTTTTT. Protein sequence: CASSFASGGFNTGELFF.

The chain joins TRBV6-1 to TRBJ2-1; 7 bases match TRBD1. The CDR3 contains 14 residues. V lost 8 bases to trimming and J lost 6 bases; unmatched junction nucleotides: 10. Germline V gene lookup returns CDR1 MNHNS and CDR2 SASEGT. The CDR3 sequence: CASFKDRWGNEQFF. DNA for the CDR3: TGTGCCAGCTTCAAGGACAGGTGGGGCAATGAGCAGTTCTTC.

The sample holds a few counts of this clonotype. V and J are TRBV9 and TRBJ2-3; D is possibly TRBD2 (5 bases). This CDR3 has 19 amino acids. The germline V gene has CDR1 SGDLS and CDR2 YYNGEE. The germline V and J ends were trimmed by 4 bases and 0 bases, with 24 bases remaining between them. CDR3 in amino acids: CASSTSLDPEPLSTDTQYF. The CDR3 bases are TGTGCCAGCAGCACCTCACTAGACCCCGAACCCTTAAGCACAGATACGCAGTATTTT. Filled out from reference TRBV9 and TRBJ2-3, the complete variable domain reads DSGVTQTPKHLITATGQRVTLRCSPRSGDLSVYWYQQSLDQGLQFLIQYYNGEERAKGNILERFSAQQFPDLHSELNLSSLELGDSALYFCASSTSLDPEPLSTDTQYFGPGTRLTVL.

This clonotype was seen a handful of times. The V call is TRBV11-3, the J call TRBJ2-3; 9 nucleotides align to TRBD2. CDR1 and CDR2 from the germline V gene are SGHNT and YENEEA. The CDR3 runs to 13 residues. After removal of 8 bases from V and 2 bases from J, the junction contained 2 bases not matched to a gene. CDR3 region: CASGGRVTDTQYF. In nucleotides, the CDR3 is TGTGCCAGCGGCGGGAGGGTCACAGATACGCAGTATTTT.

This clonotype has at least ten counts. CDR3 nucleotide sequence: TGTGCCAGCAGCCCTCCATTAGGCACTGAAGCTTTCTTT. This gives the protein CASSPPLGTEAFF. V usage is TRBV5-6 and J usage is TRBJ1-1; D not certain. The CDR3 has 13 residues. Trimming removed 4 bases at V and 4 bases at J, with 11 bases between. Germline loops: CDR1 SGHDT, CDR2 YYEEEE.

The chain employs TRBV12-3 or TRBV12-4 and TRBJ1-1; D is ambiguous. Trimming shortened V by 4 bases and J by 0 bases, and 12 bases separated the two germline ends. The CDR3 loop spans 15 amino acids. CDR3 sequence (DNA): TGTGCCAGCAGTTCCCTAAATATCATGAACACTGAAGCTTTCTTT. Translation gives CASSSLNIMNTEAFF.

This clonotype was seen a few times. This chain joins TRBV6-1 and TRBJ1-4, with 8 bases aligning to TRBD1. The CDR3 spans 14 residues. Germline V gene data show CDR1 as MNHNS and CDR2 as SASEGT. The ends lost 7 bases at V and 4 bases at J; junction bases unmatched: 5. Here the CDR3 DNA reads TGTGCCAGCAAGCGACAGGGGCATAATGAAAAACTGTTTTTT. It specifies CASKRQGHNEKLFF.

V is TRBV5-1 and J is TRBJ2-1; 9 nucleotides match TRBD1. After removal of 0 bases from V and 7 bases from J, the junction contained 8 bases not matched to a gene. This CDR3 spans 16 amino acids. Germline CDR1 and CDR2: SGHRS and YFSETQ. The CDR3 here is CASSLEGTGSWNEQFF. DNA of the CDR3: TGCGCCAGCAGCTTGGAAGGGACAGGGTCTTGGAATGAGCAGTTCTTC.

This clonotype was counted a few times. This chain uses TRBV6-1 with TRBJ2-1; 10 bases align to TRBD1. The V gene end was trimmed by 8 bases and the J gene end by 0 bases; junction bases not matched to a gene: 10. The length of the CDR3 is 17 residues. Germline-derived CDR1 and CDR2 are MNHNS and SASEGT. The CDR3 reads CASGTGQGLSSYNEQFF. DNA for the CDR3: TGTGCCAGCGGCACGGGACAGGGGTTGAGCTCCTACAATGAGCAGTTCTTC.

This clonotype was observed a handful of times. J is TRBJ2-5 and V is TRBV5-1; the match to TRBD1 covers 8 bases. Germline values: CDR1 SGHRS, CDR2 YFSETQ. CDR3 length: 13 amino acids. V dropped 4 bases and J dropped 5; count of bases not matched to a gene: 4. The CDR3 nucleotides read TGCGCCAGCAGCCGGACAGGGTCGGAGACCCAGTACTTC. Translating gives CASSRTGSETQYF.

This clonotype was counted between two and nine times. The V and J genes are TRBV15 and TRBJ2-1; TRBD2 matches 12 bases. The germline V gene has CDR1 LNHNV and CDR2 YYDKDF (reference sequence). The junction had 8 bases not matched to a gene; V was cut back by 2 bases and J by 6 bases. The CDR3 runs to 17 residues. The CDR3 region has the DNA TGTGCCACCAGCAGACCCGCCCGACTAGCGGGAGTCAATGAGCAGTTCTTC. Its translation: CATSRPARLAGVNEQFF.